This note documents a single T cell receptor (beta chain) sequence. The data stem from a study of patients and donors after allogeneic stem cell transplantation. The CDR3 spans 15 residues. Germline values: CDR1 LNHNV, CDR2 YYDKDF (reference sequence). Trimming at V came to 2 bases and at J to 5 bases, leaving 7 bases not matched to a gene. TCRdb itself ran the RT-PCR reads through MiXCR, one entry per CDR3 protein. The table records some 87,000 distinct CDR3 sequences, around 49% of them present only once. This TCR came from a human donor who was either an allogeneic HSCT recipient or a stem cell or donor lymphocyte infusion donor (not recorded which). It is not recorded whose cells these are; they may come from a transplant donor. The genes are TRBV15 and TRBJ2-7, with 9 bases matching TRBD2. The specimen was blood, either unsorted or a sorted T cell fraction (not recorded which). CDR3 amino acids: CATSRPRTSVNEQYF. CDR3 coding DNA: TGTGCCACCAGCAGACCTCGGACTAGCGTGAACGAGCAGTACTTC.